The present T cell receptor (beta chain) was sequenced within a study of T cell repertoires in cytomegalovirus infection. As for the study in general: Recently identified HLA-C-restricted and well-studied HLA-B-restricted CMV epitopes were used. Public TCR beta signatures marked donors with CMV infection and the matching HLA. Study-wide results and limits: CMV-specific TCR beta clonotypes restricted by HLA-C dominated the ex vivo response. Accumulated public TCR beta family frequency recognized individuals carrying CMV together with the relevant HLA.

Regarding this clonotype: Its cognate antigen is unknown.

The germline V gene has CDR1 SNHLY and CDR2 FYNNEI. This CDR3 is 12 amino acids long. V gave up 8 bases and J gave up 4 bases; unmatched junction bases: 0. TCRdb passed the reads through MiXCR, listing each CDR3 protein once. Counted here are roughly 990,000 distinct CDR3 sequences, around 30% occurring once; the ten biggest clones make up 11% to 15%. The chain employs TRBV2 and TRBJ2-1, with 9 bases matching TRBD2. This clonotype originated in a human donor in good health (CMV status not recorded). Some clones in this sample may be carry-over from other donors' samples. The specimen comprised cultured CD8+ T cells from PBMCs, sampled from culture after CMV antigen stimulation. CDR3 in amino acids: CASLAGYNEQFF. CDR3 sequence (DNA): TGTGCCAGCCTAGCGGGGTACAATGAGCAGTTCTTC. Full variable domain (rest looked up from reference TRBV2 and TRBJ2-1): EPEVTQTPSHQVTQMGQEVILRCVPISNHLYFYWYRQILGQKVEFLVSFYNNEISEKSEIFDDQFSVERPDGSNFTLKIRSTKLEDSAMYFCASLAGYNEQFFGPGTRLTVL.